These 16 T cell receptor beta chains were all obtained from the same sample, sequenced in a study of T-cell memory formation after mild COVID-19. Each CDR3 protein gets one entry after TCRdb re-called the 5' RACE reads with MiXCR. The repertoire holds a few hundred thousand distinct CDR3 sequences, with approximately 16% as singletons. The sequenced sample was PBMCs or a T cell subset sorted from them (not recorded which). Source of these receptors: a man younger than 30 who had mild COVID-19 (a few samples of this study predate the infection). Cell type and time point are not known.

The chain combines TRBV12-3 or TRBV12-4 with TRBJ2-5, with D unresolved. The CDR3 spans 13 residues. Deletions cut 4 bases from V and 5 bases from J, with 11 bases between. The CDR3 loop is CASSSRMLETQYF. In DNA, the CDR3 is TGTGCCAGCAGTTCTCGCATGTTGGAGACCCAGTACTTC.

As for this clonotype: A read error is possible here, since a much larger clone lies one base away. The genes are TRBV7-2 and TRBJ2-2, with a possible D match to TRBD1 (7 bases). CDR1 is SGHTA, CDR2 FQGNSA, per germline. The CDR3 sequence is 15 residues long. The V end lost 2 bases, the J end lost 1 base, and 8 bases lay between the germline ends. CDR3 sequence (DNA): TGTGCCAGCAGCTTACAGGGGGGGAACACCGGGGAGCTGTTTTTT. Its translation: CASSLQGGNTGELFF. The full variable domain, completed using reference TRBV7-2 and TRBJ2-2, is GAGVSQSPSNKVTEKGKDVELRCDPISGHTALYWYRQSLGQGLEFLIYFQGNSAPDKSGLPSDRFSAERTGGSVSTLTIQRTQQEDSAVYLCASSLQGGNTGELFFGEGSRLTVL.

This clonotype has a count of ten or more. J is TRBJ2-5 and V is TRBV3-1; 12 bases map to TRBD2. The CDR3 consists of 16 residues. Germline CDR1 reads LGHDT; CDR2 reads YNNKEL (reference sequence). The junction had 6 bases not matched to a gene; V was cut back by 0 bases and J by 7 bases. In nucleotides, the CDR3 is TGTGCCAGCAGCCAAGATCTTACTAGCGGGGGGCGGACCCAGTACTTC. Translated, it gives CASSQDLTSGGRTQYF.

The CDR3 DNA follows: TGTGCCATCCTCCGGGACGGACCGTTCTATGGCTACACCTTC. This sequence encodes CAILRDGPFYGYTF. V is TRBV10-3 and J is TRBJ1-2; D may be TRBD1 (5 bases). Germline V gene data show CDR1 as ENHRY and CDR2 as SYGVKD. V was trimmed by 8 bases and J by 4 bases, leaving 17 bases between them. The CDR3 has 14 amino acids.

The rearrangement links TRBV5-5 to TRBJ2-7; 10 bases are a match to TRBD1. V trimming: 0 bases; J trimming: 5 bases; junction bases outside the gene matches: 8. From germline, CDR1 is SGHKS and CDR2 YYEKEE (reference sequence). This CDR3 spans 16 amino acids. The CDR3 loop reads CASSLGVGQGRNEQYV. The CDR3 coding sequence is TGTGCCAGCAGCTTGGGGGTGGGACAGGGGAGGAACGAGCAGTACGTC.

The sample holds a few counts of this clonotype. V is TRBV9 and J is TRBJ2-3; D gene unclear. The V end lost 3 bases, the J end lost 4 bases, and 15 bases lay between the germline ends. The CDR3 loop spans 15 amino acids. Per germline, CDR1 SGDLS and CDR2 YYNGEE. CDR3: CASSARASVADTQYF. In nucleotides, the CDR3 is TGTGCCAGCAGCGCAAGAGCGTCGGTTGCAGATACGCAGTATTTT.

V is TRBV20-1 and J is TRBJ1-5; TRBD1 is a possible D gene (5 bases). Looked up from germline, CDR1 is DFQATT and CDR2 is SNEGSKA (reference sequence). This CDR3 is built from 13 residues. The germline V and J ends were trimmed by 3 bases and 1 base, with 7 bases remaining between them. The DNA for the CDR3 is TGCAGTGCTAGGACAGCCAGCAATCAGCCCCAGCATTTT. Its translation: CSARTASNQPQHF.

The chain has TRBV4-3 and TRBJ2-3; perhaps TRBD1 as D (6 bases). The V gene's germline CDR1 is LGHNA and CDR2 YSLEER. CDR3 length: 14 amino acids. V dropped 8 bases and J dropped 0 bases, with 12 bases sitting between them. The CDR3 loop is CASGTTTSTDTQYF. The DNA of the CDR3 is TGCGCCAGCGGGACAACCACTAGCACAGATACGCAGTATTTT.

The J gene is TRBJ2-1, the V gene TRBV6-6; D might be TRBD1 or TRBD2, each matching 5 bases. Looked up from germline, CDR1 is MNHNY and CDR2 is SVGAGI (reference sequence). V was cut by 2 bases and J by 5 bases, with 10 bases left in between. The CDR3 sequence is 14 residues long. CDR3 bases: TGTGCCAGCAGTTACCAGAGGGGTGACAATGAGCAGTTCTTC. Translated: CASSYQRGDNEQFF.

This clonotype has a handful of counts. The rearrangement uses TRBV4-2 and TRBJ2-5; 15 nucleotides line up with TRBD2. With 4 bases clipped from V and 14 bases from J, the junction kept 23 bases outside the gene matches. The CDR3 has 19 residues. CDR1 is LGHNA, CDR2 YNFKEQ, per germline. The CDR3: CASSPSFGTSGGPGRPTYF. The CDR3 region has the DNA TGTGCCAGCAGCCCGTCCTTCGGGACTAGCGGGGGGCCGGGGAGACCCACCTACTTC.

This clonotype has a count of ten or more. J is TRBJ2-1 and V is TRBV7-2; D might be TRBD2 (5 bases). Germline assignment: CDR1 SGHTA and CDR2 FQGNSA. This CDR3 comprises 15 residues. Trimming cost V 5 bases and J 4 bases, with 15 bases left between them. Here the CDR3 reads CASSPSGSFYNEQFF. The CDR3, as DNA: TGTGCCAGCAGCCCCTCGGGGAGCTTTTACAATGAGCAGTTCTTC.

This clonotype showed up just a few times. This sequence joins TRBV7-2 and TRBJ1-5; a weak D match, TRBD1 (6 bases). The CDR3 spans 14 residues. Trimming left V 2 bases short and J 4 bases short, with 9 bases between. Germline CDR1 is SGHTA and CDR2 is FQGNSA. CDR3 residues: CASSLLGGNQPQHF. CDR3 DNA: TGTGCCAGCAGCTTACTAGGGGGTAATCAGCCCCAGCATTTT. Full variable domain (remainder filled in from reference TRBV7-2 and TRBJ1-5): GAGVSQSPSNKVTEKGKDVELRCDPISGHTALYWYRQSLGQGLEFLIYFQGNSAPDKSGLPSDRFSAERTGGSVSTLTIQRTQQEDSAVYLCASSLLGGNQPQHFGDGTRLSIL.

The chain recombines TRBV6-1 with TRBJ2-7; D could derive from TRBD1 or TRBD2 (5 bases each). Trimming pared 2 bases from V and 0 bases from J, leaving 11 bases between. The CDR3 has 15 residues. In germline, CDR1 is MNHNS, CDR2 SASEGT. The chain's CDR3 is CASSELWGSSYEQYF. In DNA, the CDR3 is TGTGCCAGCAGTGAACTCTGGGGGAGCTCCTACGAGCAGTACTTC.

The chain joins TRBV7-9 to TRBJ1-2, with 9 bases aligning to TRBD1. V lost 5 bases to trimming and J lost 6 bases; unmatched junction nucleotides: 10. The CDR3 has 15 residues. CDR1 is SEHNR and CDR2 is FQNEAQ in the germline V gene (reference sequence). The DNA for the CDR3 is TGTGCCAGCAGCCCTTGGGACAGGGCGTCGGATGGCTACACCTTC. As protein: CASSPWDRASDGYTF.

The chain carries TRBV5-1 and TRBJ2-3; tentatively, D is TRBD1 (6 bases). V shed 0 bases and J shed 5 bases, with 25 bases lying between them. CDR3 length: 19 residues. Per the germline V gene, CDR1 is SGHRS and CDR2 is YFSETQ. CDR3 amino acids: CASSLAVQGLVPWEDTQYF. In DNA form, the CDR3 reads TGCGCCAGCAGCTTGGCCGTTCAGGGGCTGGTTCCATGGGAAGATACGCAGTATTTT.

CDR3 sequence reads: CASSYSIWTSRDGELFF. For the CDR3, the DNA is TGTGCCAGCAGTTACTCGATCTGGACTAGCAGGGACGGGGAGCTGTTTTTT. The chain is built from TRBV6-5 and TRBJ2-2, with 8 bases fitting TRBD2. In germline, CDR1 is MNHEY, CDR2 SVGAGI. This CDR3 is 17 amino acids long. J was trimmed by 7 bases and V by 0 bases; bases with no gene match: 10.